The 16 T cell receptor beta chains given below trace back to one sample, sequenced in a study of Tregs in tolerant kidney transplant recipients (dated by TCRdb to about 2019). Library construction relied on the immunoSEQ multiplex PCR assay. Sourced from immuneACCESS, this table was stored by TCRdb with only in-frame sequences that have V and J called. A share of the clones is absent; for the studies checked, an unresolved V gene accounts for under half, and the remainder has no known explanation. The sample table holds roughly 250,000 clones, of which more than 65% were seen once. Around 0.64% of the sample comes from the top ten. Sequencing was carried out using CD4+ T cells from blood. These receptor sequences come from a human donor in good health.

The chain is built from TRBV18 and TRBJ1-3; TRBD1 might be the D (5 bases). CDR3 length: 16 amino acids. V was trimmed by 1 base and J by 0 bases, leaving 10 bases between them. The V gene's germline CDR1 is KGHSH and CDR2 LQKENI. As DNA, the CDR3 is TGTGCCAGCTCACCACAGAGGGACCACTCTGGAAACACCATATATTTT. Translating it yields CASSPQRDHSGNTIYF.

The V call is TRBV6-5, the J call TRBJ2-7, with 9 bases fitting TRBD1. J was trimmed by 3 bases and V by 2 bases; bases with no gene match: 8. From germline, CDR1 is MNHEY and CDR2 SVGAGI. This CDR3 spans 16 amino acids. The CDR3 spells CASSYGTGTGFYEQYF. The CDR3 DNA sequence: TGTGCCAGCAGTTACGGTACCGGGACAGGGTTCTACGAGCAGTACTTC.

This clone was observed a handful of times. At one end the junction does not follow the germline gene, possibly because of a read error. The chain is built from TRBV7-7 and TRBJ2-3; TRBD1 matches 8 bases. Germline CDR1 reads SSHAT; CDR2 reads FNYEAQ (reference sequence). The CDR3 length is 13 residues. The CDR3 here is CASSQDRGQTQYF. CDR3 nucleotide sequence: TGTGCTAGCAGCCAAGACAGGGGCCAGACGCAGTATTTT.

The CDR3 reads CASSLDRGGDQPQHF. The CDR3 nucleotides are TGTGCCAGCAGTCTGGACAGGGGAGGAGATCAGCCCCAGCATTTT. The chain carries TRBV6-6 and TRBJ1-5; 9 positions agree with TRBD1. V lost 5 bases, J lost 5 bases, and 7 bases stayed unmatched. The CDR3 sequence is 15 residues long. The germline V gene has CDR1 MNHNY and CDR2 SVGAGI (reference sequence).

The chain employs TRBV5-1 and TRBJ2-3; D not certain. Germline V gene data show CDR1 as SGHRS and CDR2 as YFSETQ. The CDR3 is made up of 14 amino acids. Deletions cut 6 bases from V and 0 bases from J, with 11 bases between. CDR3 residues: CASMVATSTDTQYF. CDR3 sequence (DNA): TGCGCCAGCATGGTAGCAACTAGCACAGATACGCAGTATTTT.

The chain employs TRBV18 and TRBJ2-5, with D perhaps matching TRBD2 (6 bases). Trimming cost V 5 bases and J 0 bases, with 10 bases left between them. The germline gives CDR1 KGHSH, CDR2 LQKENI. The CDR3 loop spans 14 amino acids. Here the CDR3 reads CASSSQRDQETQYF. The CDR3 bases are TGTGCCAGCTCATCCCAGCGGGACCAAGAGACCCAGTACTTC.

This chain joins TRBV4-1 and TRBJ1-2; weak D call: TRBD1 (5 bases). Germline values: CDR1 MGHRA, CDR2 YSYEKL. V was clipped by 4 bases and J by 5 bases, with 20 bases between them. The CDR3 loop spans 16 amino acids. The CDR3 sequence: CASSRKTRDVGYGYTF. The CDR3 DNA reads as TGCGCCAGCAGCCGTAAAACCAGGGACGTAGGATATGGCTACACCTTC.

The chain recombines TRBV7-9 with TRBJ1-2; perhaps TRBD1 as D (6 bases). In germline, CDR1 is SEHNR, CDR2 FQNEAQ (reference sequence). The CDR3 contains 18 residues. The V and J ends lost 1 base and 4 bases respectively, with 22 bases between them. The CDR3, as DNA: TGTGCCAGCAGCTTAGGACCGGGTGGTGCTGGGACAATCTATGGCTACACCTTC. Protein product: CASSLGPGGAGTIYGYTF.

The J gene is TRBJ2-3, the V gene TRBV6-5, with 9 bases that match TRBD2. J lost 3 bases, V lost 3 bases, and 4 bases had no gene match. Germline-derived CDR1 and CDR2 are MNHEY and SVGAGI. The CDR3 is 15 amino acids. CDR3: CASSYRAGGTDTQYF. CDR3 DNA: TGTGCCAGCAGTTATCGGGCGGGAGGGACAGATACGCAGTATTTT.

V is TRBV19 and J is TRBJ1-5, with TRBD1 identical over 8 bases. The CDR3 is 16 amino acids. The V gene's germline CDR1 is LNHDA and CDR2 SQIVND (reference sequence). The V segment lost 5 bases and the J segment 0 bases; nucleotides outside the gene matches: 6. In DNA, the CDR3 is TGTGCCAGTAGTCCCCTCGGACAGGGTAGCAATCAGCCCCAGCATTTT. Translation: CASSPLGQGSNQPQHF.

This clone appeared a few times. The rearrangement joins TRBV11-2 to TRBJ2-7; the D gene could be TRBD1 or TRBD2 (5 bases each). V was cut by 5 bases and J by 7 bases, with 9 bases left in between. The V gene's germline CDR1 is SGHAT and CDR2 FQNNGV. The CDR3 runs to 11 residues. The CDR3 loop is CASSDWGEQYF. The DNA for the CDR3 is TGTGCCAGCAGCGATTGGGGGGAGCAGTACTTC.

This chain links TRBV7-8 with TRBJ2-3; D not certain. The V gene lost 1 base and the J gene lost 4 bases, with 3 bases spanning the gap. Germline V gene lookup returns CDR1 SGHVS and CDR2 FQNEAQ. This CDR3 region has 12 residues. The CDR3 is CASSLVPDTQYF. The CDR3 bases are TGTGCCAGCAGCTTAGTCCCAGATACGCAGTATTTT.

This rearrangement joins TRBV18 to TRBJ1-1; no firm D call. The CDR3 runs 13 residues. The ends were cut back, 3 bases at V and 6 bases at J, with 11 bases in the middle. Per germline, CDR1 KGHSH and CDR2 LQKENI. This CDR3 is CASSPDLRAEAFF. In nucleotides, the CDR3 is TGTGCCAGCTCACCCGACCTGAGGGCTGAAGCTTTCTTT.

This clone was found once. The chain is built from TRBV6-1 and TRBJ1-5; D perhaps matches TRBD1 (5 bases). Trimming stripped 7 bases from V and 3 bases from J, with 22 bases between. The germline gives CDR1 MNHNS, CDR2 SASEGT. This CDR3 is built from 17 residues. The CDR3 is CASTEALMGLPNQPQHF. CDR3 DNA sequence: TGTGCCAGCACCGAAGCCCTGATGGGACTCCCCAATCAGCCCCAGCATTTT.

The CDR3 loop reads CAWAFQGTGELFF. DNA for the CDR3: TGTGCCTGGGCTTTTCAGGGGACCGGGGAGCTGTTTTTT. The chain has TRBV30 and TRBJ2-2; perhaps TRBD1 as D (6 bases). CDR3 length: 13 residues. V lost 5 bases and J 5 bases, leaving 12 bases between the germline ends. Germline-derived CDR1 and CDR2 are GTSNPN and SVGIG (reference sequence).

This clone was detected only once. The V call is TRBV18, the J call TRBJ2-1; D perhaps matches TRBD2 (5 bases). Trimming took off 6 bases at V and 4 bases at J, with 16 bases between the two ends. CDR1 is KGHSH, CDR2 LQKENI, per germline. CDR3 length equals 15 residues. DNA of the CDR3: TGTGCCAGCTCTATGAGGGCGGGCCCTTACAATGAGCAGTTCTTC. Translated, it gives CASSMRAGPYNEQFF. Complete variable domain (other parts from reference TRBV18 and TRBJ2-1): NAGVMQNPRHLVRRRGQEARLRCSPMKGHSHVYWYRQLPEEGLKFMVYLQKENIIDESGMPKERFSAEFPKEGPSILRIQQVVRGDSAAYFCASSMRAGPYNEQFFGPGTRLTVL.